This T cell receptor beta chain is drawn from a study of tumour-infiltrating T cells in Burkitt lymphoma. The data were produced by immunoSEQ multiplex PCR, yet TCRdb's version contains in-frame clones alone and is incomplete. The data hold tens of thousands of clones, with roughly 30% observed a single time. CDR1 is SEHNR, CDR2 FQNEAQ, per germline (reference sequence). CDR3 length: 14 amino acids. The V gene lost 2 bases and the J gene lost 2 bases, with 9 bases spanning the gap. The sequence was collected from a human donor with Burkitt lymphoma. Sequenced: tumor tissue. V is TRBV7-9 and J is TRBJ2-5; D call uncertain. In DNA form, the CDR3 reads TGTGCCAGCAGCTTACTTGTCGGGCAAGAGACCCAGTACTTC. Translation: CASSLLVGQETQYF. The variable domain in full, with the rest retrieved from reference TRBV7-9 and TRBJ2-5, is DTGVSQNPRHKITKRGQNVTFRCDPISEHNRLYWYRQTLGQGPEFLTYFQNEAQLEKSRLLSDRFSAERPKGSFSTLEIQRTEQGDSAMYLCASSLLVGQETQYFGPGTRLLVL.